The 7 T cell receptor beta chains below come from one sample, sequenced in a study of T cells in localized non-small cell lung cancer. Data came from immunoSEQ multiplex PCR; TCRdb stores just in-frame clones and leaves some out. This table has some 38,000 clones, about nine tenths appearing once. Here the sequenced sample was peripheral blood mononuclear cells, taken before any cancer treatment. The receptors originated from a male donor older than 55 with stage II lung adenocarcinoma.

This sequence joins TRBV7-8 and TRBJ2-1; a possible D gene is TRBD1 (6 bases). The V end was cut by 2 bases, the J end by 4 bases, with 9 bases between. This CDR3 has 14 amino acids. Germline V gives CDR1 SGHVS, CDR2 FQNEAQ. The CDR3 DNA is TGTGCCAGCAGCTTAATCGACAGGTACAATGAGCAGTTCTTC. Amino acid sequence: CASSLIDRYNEQFF.

The V and J genes are TRBV4-1 and TRBJ2-7; D unclear. Trimming pared 0 bases from V and 5 bases from J, leaving 17 bases between. Germline CDR1 reads MGHRA; CDR2 reads YSYEKL. The CDR3 runs 16 residues. Here the CDR3 reads CASSQEFSARLNEQYF. In nucleotides, the CDR3 is TGCGCCAGCAGCCAAGAATTTTCGGCGAGGCTAAACGAGCAGTACTTC.

The chain carries TRBV21-1 and TRBJ2-5; TRBD2, the table's D call, lacks a check against the DNA. TRBV21-1 is a known pseudogene. This CDR3 has 13 residues. CDR3 in amino acids: CASSADVRETQYF. The DNA of the CDR3 is TGTGCCAGCAGCGCGGATGTCCGGGAGACCCAGTACTTC.

This clone has a single count. J is TRBJ1-1 and V is TRBV5-4, with TRBD1 matching over 7 bases. J gave up 4 bases and V 4 bases, and 10 bases lay outside the gene matches. This CDR3 has 15 residues. Per germline, CDR1 SGHNT and CDR2 YYREEE (reference sequence). CDR3 sequence reads: CASSPSGGAGTEAFF. The CDR3 region has the DNA TGTGCCAGCAGCCCGTCAGGGGGGGCAGGCACTGAAGCTTTCTTT.

This clone was picked up one time. The genes are TRBV28 and TRBJ2-5, with 14 bases identical to TRBD2. V gave up 3 bases and J gave up 1 base; unmatched junction bases: 7. The germline V gene has CDR1 MDHEN and CDR2 SYDVKM. The CDR3 length is 18 residues. DNA of the CDR3: TGTGCCAGCAGTTTTCAGGGACTAGCGGGAGTTGTCCAAGAGACCCAGTACTTC. It translates to CASSFQGLAGVVQETQYF.

The chain has TRBV28 and TRBJ1-2, with 7 bases identical to TRBD1. Losses at the gene ends were 5 bases for V and 6 bases for J; bases not matched to a gene: 6. The CDR3 has 13 residues. Looked up from germline, CDR1 is MDHEN and CDR2 is SYDVKM. CDR3 region: CASSIQGRDGYTF. CDR3 coding DNA: TGTGCCAGCAGTATACAGGGGAGGGATGGCTACACCTTC.

This clone was found once. The chain has TRBV5-1 and TRBJ2-3; D not resolved. Germline V gene lookup returns CDR1 SGHRS and CDR2 YFSETQ. Trimming removed 4 bases at V and 0 bases at J, with 12 bases between. The CDR3 is made up of 15 amino acids. The CDR3 is CASSPDPASTDTQYF. CDR3 nucleotides: TGCGCCAGCAGCCCGGACCCCGCTAGCACAGATACGCAGTATTTT.